The entry that follows covers one T cell receptor (beta chain) sequence. The target antigen is unknown. The entry originates in a study of cytomegalovirus exposure and HLA in healthy donors. Notes on the study in general: As a later analysis revealed, most CMV-associated TCR beta chains appeared HLA-restricted.

The PCR was carried out with 60 Vbeta primers and 13 Jbeta primers. The authors' processing: In a later analysis, the count reached roughly 80 million unique TCR beta chains, with roughly 9.9 million shared. Clones were read by immunoSEQ multiplex PCR, and TCRdb kept only the in-frame ones, dropping some. V, J and clone size reflect that table, while D and trimming were determined from the DNA. Of approximately 210,000 clones in the sample, about 87% were seen once. The sequence came from a man aged 30 to 45 in good health and CMV-seronegative. The sequencing sample was made of PBMCs.

The CDR3 coding sequence is TGTGCCTGGAGTGTCCCTATGGGGAGGGATACGCAGTATTTT. Protein: CAWSVPMGRDTQYF. V gene TRBV30 combines with J gene TRBJ2-3, with a possible D match to TRBD2 (6 bases). Germline-derived CDR1 and CDR2 are GTSNPN and SVGIG (reference sequence). The CDR3 extends over 14 amino acids. The V end lost 0 bases, the J end lost 6 bases, and 13 bases lay between the germline ends.